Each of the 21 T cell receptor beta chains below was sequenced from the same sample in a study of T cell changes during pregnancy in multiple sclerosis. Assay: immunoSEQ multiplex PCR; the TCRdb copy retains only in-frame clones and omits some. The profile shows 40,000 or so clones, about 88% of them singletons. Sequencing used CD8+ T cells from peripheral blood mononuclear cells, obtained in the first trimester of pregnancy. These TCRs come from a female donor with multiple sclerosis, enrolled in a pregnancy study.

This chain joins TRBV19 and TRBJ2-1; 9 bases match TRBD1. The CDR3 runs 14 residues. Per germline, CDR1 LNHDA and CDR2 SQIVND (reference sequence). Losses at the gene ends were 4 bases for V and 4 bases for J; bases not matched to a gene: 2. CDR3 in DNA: TGTGCCAGTAGTAGGACAGGGGCGTACAATGAGCAGTTCTTC. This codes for CASSRTGAYNEQFF.

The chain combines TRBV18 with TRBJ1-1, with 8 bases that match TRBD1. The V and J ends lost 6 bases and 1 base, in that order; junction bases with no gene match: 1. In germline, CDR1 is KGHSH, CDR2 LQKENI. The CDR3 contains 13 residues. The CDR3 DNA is TGTGCCAGCTCGACAGGGGCGAACACTGAAGCTTTCTTT. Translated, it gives CASSTGANTEAFF.

The CDR3 DNA is TGTGCCAGCAGCTTAAACAGGGTCATATACGAGCAGTACTTC. Protein: CASSLNRVIYEQYF. V gene TRBV7-8 combines with J gene TRBJ2-7; weak D call: TRBD1 (6 bases). Between the trimmed V and J ends, which lost 2 bases and 4 bases, there was a span of 12 bases. Germline V lookup: CDR1 SGHVS, CDR2 FQNEAQ. The CDR3 spans 14 residues. Using reference TRBV7-8 and TRBJ2-7 for the parts outside the CDR3, the full variable domain is GAGVSQSPRYKVAKRGQDVALRCDPISGHVSLFWYQQALGQGPEFLTYFQNEAQLDKSGLPSDRFFAERPEGSVSTLKIQRTQQEDSAVYLCASSLNRVIYEQYFGPGTRLTVT.

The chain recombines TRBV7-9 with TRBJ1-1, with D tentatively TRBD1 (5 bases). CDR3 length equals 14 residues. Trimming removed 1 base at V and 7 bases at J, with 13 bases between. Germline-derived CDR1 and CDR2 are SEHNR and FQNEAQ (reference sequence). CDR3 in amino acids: CASSLGGLRREAFF. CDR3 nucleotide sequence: TGTGCCAGCAGCTTAGGGGGACTGAGACGTGAAGCTTTCTTT. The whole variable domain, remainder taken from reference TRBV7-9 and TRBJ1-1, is DTGVSQNPRHKITKRGQNVTFRCDPISEHNRLYWYRQTLGQGPEFLTYFQNEAQLEKSRLLSDRFSAERPKGSFSTLEIQRTEQGDSAMYLCASSLGGLRREAFFGQGTRLTVV.

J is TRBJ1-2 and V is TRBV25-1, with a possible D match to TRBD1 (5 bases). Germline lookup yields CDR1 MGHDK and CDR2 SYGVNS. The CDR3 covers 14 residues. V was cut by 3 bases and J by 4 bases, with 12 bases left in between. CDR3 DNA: TGTGCCAGCAGTGATCCTCAAGACAGCTATGGCTACACCTTC. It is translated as CASSDPQDSYGYTF.

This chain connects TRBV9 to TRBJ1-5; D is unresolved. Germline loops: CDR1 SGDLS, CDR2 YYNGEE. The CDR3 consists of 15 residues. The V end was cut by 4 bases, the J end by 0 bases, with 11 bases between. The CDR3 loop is CASSPSGSSNQPQHF. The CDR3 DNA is TGTGCCAGCAGCCCCTCGGGGAGTAGCAATCAGCCCCAGCATTTT.

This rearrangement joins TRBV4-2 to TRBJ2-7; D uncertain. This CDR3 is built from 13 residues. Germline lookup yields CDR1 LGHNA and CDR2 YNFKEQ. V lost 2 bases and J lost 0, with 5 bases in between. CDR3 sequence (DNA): TGTGCCAGCAGCCAAAGCTTCTCCTACGAGCAGTACTTC. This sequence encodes CASSQSFSYEQYF.

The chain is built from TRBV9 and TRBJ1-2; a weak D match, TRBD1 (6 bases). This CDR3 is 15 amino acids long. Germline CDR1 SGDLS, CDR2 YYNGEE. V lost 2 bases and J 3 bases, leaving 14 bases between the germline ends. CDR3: CASSVWEGGDYGYTF. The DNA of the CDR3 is TGTGCCAGCAGCGTTTGGGAGGGGGGTGACTATGGCTACACCTTC.

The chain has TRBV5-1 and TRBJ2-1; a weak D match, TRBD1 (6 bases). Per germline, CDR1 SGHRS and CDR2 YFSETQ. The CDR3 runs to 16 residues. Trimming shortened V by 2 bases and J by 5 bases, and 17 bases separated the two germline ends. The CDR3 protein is CASSFLKQGSNNEQFF. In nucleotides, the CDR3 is TGCGCCAGCAGCTTTTTGAAACAGGGTAGCAACAATGAGCAGTTCTTC.

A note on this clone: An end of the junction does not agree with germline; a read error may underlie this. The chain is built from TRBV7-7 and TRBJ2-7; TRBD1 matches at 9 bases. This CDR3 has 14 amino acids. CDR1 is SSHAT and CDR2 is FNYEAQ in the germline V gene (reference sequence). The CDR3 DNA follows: TGTGCTAGCAGCCCGGGACAGGGTGCCTACGAGCAGTACTTC. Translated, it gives CASSPGQGAYEQYF.

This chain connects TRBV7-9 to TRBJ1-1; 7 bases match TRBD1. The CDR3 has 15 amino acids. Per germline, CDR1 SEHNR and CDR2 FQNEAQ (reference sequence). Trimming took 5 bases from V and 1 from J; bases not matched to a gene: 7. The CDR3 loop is CASSVGRTGNTEAFF. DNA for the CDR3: TGTGCCAGCAGCGTAGGAAGGACAGGGAACACTGAAGCTTTCTTT.

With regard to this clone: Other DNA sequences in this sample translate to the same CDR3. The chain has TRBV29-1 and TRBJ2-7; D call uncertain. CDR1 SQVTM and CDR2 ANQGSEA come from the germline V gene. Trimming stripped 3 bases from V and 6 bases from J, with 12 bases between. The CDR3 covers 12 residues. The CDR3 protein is CSVEDRHGEQYF. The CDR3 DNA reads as TGCAGCGTTGAGGATCGACACGGCGAGCAGTACTTC.

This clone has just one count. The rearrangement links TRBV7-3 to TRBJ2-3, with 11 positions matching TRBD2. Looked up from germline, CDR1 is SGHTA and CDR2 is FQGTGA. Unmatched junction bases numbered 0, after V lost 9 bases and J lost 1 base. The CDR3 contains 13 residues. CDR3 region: CASSGGGTDTQYF. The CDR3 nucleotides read TGTGCCAGTAGCGGGGGGGGCACAGATACGCAGTATTTT.

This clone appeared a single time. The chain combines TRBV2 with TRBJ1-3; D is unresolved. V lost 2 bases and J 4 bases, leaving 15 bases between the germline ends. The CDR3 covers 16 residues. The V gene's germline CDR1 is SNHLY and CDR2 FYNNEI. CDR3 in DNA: TGTGCCAGCAGTGAATCCTTGGACTCGTACGGAAACACCATATATTTT. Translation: CASSESLDSYGNTIYF.

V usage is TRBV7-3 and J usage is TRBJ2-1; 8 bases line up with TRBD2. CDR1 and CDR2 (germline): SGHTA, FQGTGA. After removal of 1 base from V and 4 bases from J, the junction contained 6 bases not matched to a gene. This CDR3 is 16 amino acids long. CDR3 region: CASSLSGGPYYNEQFF. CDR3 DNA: TGTGCCAGCAGCTTAAGCGGGGGGCCCTATTACAATGAGCAGTTCTTC.

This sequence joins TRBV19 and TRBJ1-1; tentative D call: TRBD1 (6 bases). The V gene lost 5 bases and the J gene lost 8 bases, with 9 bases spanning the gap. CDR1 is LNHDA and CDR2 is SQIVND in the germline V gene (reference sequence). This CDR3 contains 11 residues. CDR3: CASSWTAEAFF. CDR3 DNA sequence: TGTGCCAGTAGTTGGACAGCGGAAGCTTTCTTT.

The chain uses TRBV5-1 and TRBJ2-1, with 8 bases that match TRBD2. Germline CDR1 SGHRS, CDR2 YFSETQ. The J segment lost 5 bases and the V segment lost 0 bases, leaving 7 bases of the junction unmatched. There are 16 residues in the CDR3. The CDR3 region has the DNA TGCGCCAGCAGCTTGGGATTAGCGGGGATGAACAATGAGCAGTTCTTC. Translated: CASSLGLAGMNNEQFF.

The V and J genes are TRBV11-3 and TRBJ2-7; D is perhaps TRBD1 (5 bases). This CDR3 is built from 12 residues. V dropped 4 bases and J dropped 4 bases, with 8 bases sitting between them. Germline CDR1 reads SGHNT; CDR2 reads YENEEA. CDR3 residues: CASSSDSYEQYF. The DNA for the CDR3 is TGTGCCAGCAGCTCCGACAGTTACGAGCAGTACTTC.

CDR3 DNA: TGTGCCAGCAGCGGAGACAGGGGGCTAAGTGAGACCCAGTACTTC. This gives the protein CASSGDRGLSETQYF. This chain joins TRBV7-2 and TRBJ2-5; TRBD1 aligns across 10 bases. The trim removed 5 bases at V and 5 bases at J, leaving 8 bases unmatched. Germline assignment: CDR1 SGHTA and CDR2 FQGNSA. The CDR3 is 15 amino acids.

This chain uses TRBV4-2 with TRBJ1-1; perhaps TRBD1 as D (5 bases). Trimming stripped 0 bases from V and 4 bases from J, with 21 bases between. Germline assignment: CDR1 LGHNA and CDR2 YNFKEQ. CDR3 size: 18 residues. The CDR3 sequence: CASSQDRLHMGEGTEAFF. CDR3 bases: TGTGCCAGCAGCCAAGATAGGCTGCATATGGGGGAGGGCACTGAAGCTTTCTTT.

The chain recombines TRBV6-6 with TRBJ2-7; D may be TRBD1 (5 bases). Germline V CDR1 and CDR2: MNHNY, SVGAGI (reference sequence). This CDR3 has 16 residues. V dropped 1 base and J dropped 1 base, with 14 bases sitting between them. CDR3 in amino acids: CASSYLVGGASYEQYF. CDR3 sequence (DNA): TGTGCCAGCAGTTACTTGGTGGGTGGGGCTTCCTACGAGCAGTACTTC.